The TCR beta chain described here comes from a study of CD8 T cells in Susac syndrome. Study information: The Susac syndrome patients were therapy-naive, on corticosteroids, or on intravenous immunoglobulin alone at blood draw.

About 0.5 to 1 ug RNA was reverse transcribed with random hexamers. Coverage of TCR beta CDR3 amplification by immunoSEQ multiplex PCR extended to 54 Vbeta and 13 Jbeta. MiXCR, applied by TCRdb to the immunoSEQ multiplex PCR reads, yields one record per CDR3 protein. This sample has some 96,000 distinct CDR3 sequences, with just under 95% found just once. Germline CDR1 GTSNPN, CDR2 SVGIG (reference sequence). The CDR3 runs to 13 residues. The ends were cut back, 2 bases at V and 8 bases at J, with 12 bases in the middle. V gene TRBV30 combines with J gene TRBJ1-4; maybe TRBD1 (6 bases). This TCR was recovered from a human donor with Susac syndrome. Sequenced input: CD4+ T cells from PBMCs. CDR3 protein: CAWSRGAQEKLFF. The CDR3 region has the DNA TGTGCCTGGAGTCGGGGGGCGCAGGAAAAACTGTTTTTT.